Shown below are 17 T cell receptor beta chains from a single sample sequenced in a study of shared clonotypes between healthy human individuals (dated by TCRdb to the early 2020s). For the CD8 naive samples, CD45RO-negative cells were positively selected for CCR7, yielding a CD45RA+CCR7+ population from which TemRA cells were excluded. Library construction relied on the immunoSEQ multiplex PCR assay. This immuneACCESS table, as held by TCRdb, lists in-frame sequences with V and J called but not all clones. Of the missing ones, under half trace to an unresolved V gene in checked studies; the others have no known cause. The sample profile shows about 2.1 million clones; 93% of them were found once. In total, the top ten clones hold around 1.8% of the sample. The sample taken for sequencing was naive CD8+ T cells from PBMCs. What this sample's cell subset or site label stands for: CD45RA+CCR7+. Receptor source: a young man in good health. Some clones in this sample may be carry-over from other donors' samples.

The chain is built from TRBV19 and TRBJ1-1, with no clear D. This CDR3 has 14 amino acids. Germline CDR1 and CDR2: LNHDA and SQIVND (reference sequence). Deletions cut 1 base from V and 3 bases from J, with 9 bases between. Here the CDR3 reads CASSIVAVYTEAFF. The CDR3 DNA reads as TGTGCCAGTAGTATAGTAGCGGTCTACACTGAAGCTTTCTTT.

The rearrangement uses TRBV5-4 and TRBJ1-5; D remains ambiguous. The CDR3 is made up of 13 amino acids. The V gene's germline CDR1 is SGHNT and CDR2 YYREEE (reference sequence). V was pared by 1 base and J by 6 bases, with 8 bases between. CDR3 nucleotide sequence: TGTGCCAGCAGCTTGTCCCCCAGTCAGCCCCAGCATTTT. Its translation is CASSLSPSQPQHF.

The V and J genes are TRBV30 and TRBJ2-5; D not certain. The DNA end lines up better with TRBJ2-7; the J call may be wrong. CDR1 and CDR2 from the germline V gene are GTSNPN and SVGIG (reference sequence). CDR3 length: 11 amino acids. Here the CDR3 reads CAWSGIHEQYF. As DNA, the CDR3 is TGTGCCTGGAGTGGTATCCACGAGCAGTACTTC.

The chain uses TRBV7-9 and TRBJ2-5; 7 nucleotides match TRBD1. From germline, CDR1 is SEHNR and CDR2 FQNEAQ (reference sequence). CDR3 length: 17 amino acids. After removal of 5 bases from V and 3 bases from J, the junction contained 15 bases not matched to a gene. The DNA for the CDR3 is TGTGCCAGCAGCACCTGGGACAGCGAAATCCTAGAAGAGACCCAGTACTTC. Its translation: CASSTWDSEILEETQYF.

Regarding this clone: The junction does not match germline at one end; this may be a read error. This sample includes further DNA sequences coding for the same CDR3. As DNA, the CDR3 is TGCGCCAGCAGCCAAGATCAGTTGAACACTGAGGCTTTCTTT. It yields the protein CASSQDQLNTEAFF. The V gene is TRBV4-1, the J gene TRBJ1-1; D gene uncertain. Germline CDR1 is MGHRA and CDR2 is YSYEKL. The CDR3 consists of 14 residues.

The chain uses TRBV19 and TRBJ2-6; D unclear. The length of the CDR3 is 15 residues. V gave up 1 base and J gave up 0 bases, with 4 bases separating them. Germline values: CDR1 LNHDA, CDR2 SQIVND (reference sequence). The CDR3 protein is CASSIGSSGANVLTF. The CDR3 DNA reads TGTGCCAGTAGTATAGGATCCTCTGGGGCCAACGTCCTGACTTTC.

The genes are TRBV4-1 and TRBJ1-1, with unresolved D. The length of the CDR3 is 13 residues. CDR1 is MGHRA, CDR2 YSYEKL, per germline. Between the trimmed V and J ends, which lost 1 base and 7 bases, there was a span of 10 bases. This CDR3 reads CASSQGTLNEAFF. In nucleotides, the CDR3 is TGCGCCAGCAGCCAAGGTACACTCAATGAAGCTTTCTTT.

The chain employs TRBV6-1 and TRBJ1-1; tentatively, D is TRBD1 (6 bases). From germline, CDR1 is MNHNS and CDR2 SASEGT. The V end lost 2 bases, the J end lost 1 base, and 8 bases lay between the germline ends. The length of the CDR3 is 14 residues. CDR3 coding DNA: TGTGCCAGCAGTGAACGGGACAAGAACACTGAAGCTTTCTTT. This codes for CASSERDKNTEAFF.

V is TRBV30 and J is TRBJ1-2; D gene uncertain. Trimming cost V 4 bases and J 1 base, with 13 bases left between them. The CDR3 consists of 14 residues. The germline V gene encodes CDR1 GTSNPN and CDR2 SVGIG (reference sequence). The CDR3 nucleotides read TGTGCCTGGACCCCCGGGTGGGGTAACTATGGCTACACCTTC. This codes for CAWTPGWGNYGYTF.

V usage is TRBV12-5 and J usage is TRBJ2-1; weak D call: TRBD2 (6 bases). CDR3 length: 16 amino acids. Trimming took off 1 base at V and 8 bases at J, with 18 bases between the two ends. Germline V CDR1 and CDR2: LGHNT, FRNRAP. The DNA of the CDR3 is TGTGCTAGTGGTTTGGGTCGTCTACCCAGGAGGGATGAGCAGTTCTTC. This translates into CASGLGRLPRRDEQFF.

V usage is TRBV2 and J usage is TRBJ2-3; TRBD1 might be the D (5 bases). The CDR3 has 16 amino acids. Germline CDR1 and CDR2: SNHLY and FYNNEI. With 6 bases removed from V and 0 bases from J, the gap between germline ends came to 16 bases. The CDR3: CASSKGPLTSTDTQYF. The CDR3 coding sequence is TGTGCCAGCAGCAAGGGGCCTTTAACTAGCACAGATACGCAGTATTTT.

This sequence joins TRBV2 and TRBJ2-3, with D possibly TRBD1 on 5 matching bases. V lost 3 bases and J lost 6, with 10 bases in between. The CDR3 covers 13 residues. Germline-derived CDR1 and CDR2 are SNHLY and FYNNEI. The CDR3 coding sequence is TGTGCCAGCAGTGAGCCACAGGCGGATACGCAGTATTTT. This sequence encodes CASSEPQADTQYF.

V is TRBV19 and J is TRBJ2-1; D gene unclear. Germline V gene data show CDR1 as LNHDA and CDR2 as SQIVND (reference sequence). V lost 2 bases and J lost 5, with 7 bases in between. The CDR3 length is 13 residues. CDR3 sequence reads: CASSISVNNEQFF. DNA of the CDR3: TGTGCCAGTAGTATATCTGTGAACAATGAGCAGTTCTTC.

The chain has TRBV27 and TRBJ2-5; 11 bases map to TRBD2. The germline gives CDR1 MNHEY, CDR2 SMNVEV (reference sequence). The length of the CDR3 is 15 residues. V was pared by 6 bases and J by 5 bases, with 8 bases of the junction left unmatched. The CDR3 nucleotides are TGTGCCAGCAGGGTACTAGCGGGAGTACAGGAGACCCAGTACTTC. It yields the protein CASRVLAGVQETQYF.

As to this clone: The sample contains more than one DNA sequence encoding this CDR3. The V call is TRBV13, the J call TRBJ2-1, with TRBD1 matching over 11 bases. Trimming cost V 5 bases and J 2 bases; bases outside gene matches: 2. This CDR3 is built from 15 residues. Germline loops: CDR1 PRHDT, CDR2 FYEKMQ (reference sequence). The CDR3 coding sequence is TGTGCCAGCAGCCTGGACAGGGGGCCCTACAATGAGCAGTTCTTC. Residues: CASSLDRGPYNEQFF.

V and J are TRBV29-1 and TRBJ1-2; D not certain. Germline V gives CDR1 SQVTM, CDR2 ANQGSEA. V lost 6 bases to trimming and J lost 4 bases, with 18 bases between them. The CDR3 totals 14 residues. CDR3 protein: CSVQPRTFTYGYTF. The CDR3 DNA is TGCAGCGTCCAACCTCGGACTTTTACCTATGGCTACACCTTC.

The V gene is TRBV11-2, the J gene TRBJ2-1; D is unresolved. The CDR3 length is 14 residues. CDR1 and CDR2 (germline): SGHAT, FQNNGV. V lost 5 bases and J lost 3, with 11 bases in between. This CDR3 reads CASSPPPVYNEQFF. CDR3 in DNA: TGTGCCAGCAGCCCCCCGCCGGTCTACAATGAGCAGTTCTTC.